Presented here are 10 T cell receptor beta chains from one specimen sequenced in a study of blood T cell repertoires in COVID-19. Profiling relied on immunoSEQ multiplex PCR, and the TCRdb table lists in-frame clones only, not all of them. The sample carries fewer than 120,000 clones, about 85% recorded once. The source material was peripheral blood. These receptors were collected from a human donor in a cohort sampled during active COVID-19.

The gene calls are TRBV7-9 and TRBJ1-1; TRBD1 matches at 7 bases. The V gene's germline CDR1 is SEHNR and CDR2 FQNEAQ (reference sequence). The CDR3 is made up of 15 amino acids. The J segment lost 3 bases and the V segment lost 3 bases, leaving 7 bases of the junction unmatched. As DNA, the CDR3 is TGTGCCAGCAGCTTGAGAGGGGGCGCCGACACTGAAGCTTTCTTT. Amino acid sequence: CASSLRGGADTEAFF. Full variable domain (outside the CDR3, taken from reference TRBV7-9 and TRBJ1-1): DTGVSQNPRHKITKRGQNVTFRCDPISEHNRLYWYRQTLGQGPEFLTYFQNEAQLEKSRLLSDRFSAERPKGSFSTLEIQRTEQGDSAMYLCASSLRGGADTEAFFGQGTRLTVV.

V gene TRBV11-1 combines with J gene TRBJ2-3, with a weak D call TRBD2 (5 bases). There are 16 residues in the CDR3. From germline, CDR1 is SGHAT and CDR2 FQDESV (reference sequence). Trimming cost V 1 base and J 2 bases, with 13 bases left between them. The CDR3 region has the DNA TGTGCCAGCAGCTTAGGTTCTAGCTCAAACACAGATACGCAGTATTTT. Translating it yields CASSLGSSSNTDTQYF.

V gene TRBV28 combines with J gene TRBJ1-2; 7 bases match TRBD1. CDR1 MDHEN and CDR2 SYDVKM come from the germline V gene. The CDR3 loop spans 13 amino acids. V lost 5 bases, J lost 4 bases, and 4 bases stayed unmatched. This chain's CDR3 is CASSQQGRYGYTF. The CDR3 nucleotides read TGTGCCAGCAGTCAACAGGGGCGCTATGGCTACACCTTC.

The V and J genes are TRBV5-6 and TRBJ2-7; 7 positions agree with TRBD1. Germline V gene sequence: CDR1 SGHDT, CDR2 YYEEEE. The CDR3 extends over 14 amino acids. The junction had 5 bases not matched to a gene; V was cut back by 3 bases and J by 2 bases. The CDR3 sequence is CASSSWDRAYEQYF. CDR3 DNA sequence: TGTGCCAGCAGCTCTTGGGACAGAGCCTACGAGCAGTACTTC.

The DNA of the CDR3 is TGTGCCAGCAGCTTAAGGTATCCAGGGGCTATTGTCTATGGCTACACCTTC. Protein product: CASSLRYPGAIVYGYTF. The V and J genes are TRBV7-9 and TRBJ1-2; a possible D gene is TRBD1 (6 bases). The germline gives CDR1 SEHNR, CDR2 FQNEAQ (reference sequence). This CDR3 is 17 amino acids long. V lost 2 bases, J lost 4 bases, and 20 bases lay in between.

The J gene is TRBJ1-2, the V gene TRBV10-3, with a tentative D call TRBD1 (5 bases). Per the germline V gene, CDR1 is ENHRY and CDR2 is SYGVKD. The CDR3 length is 14 residues. V lost 0 bases and J 3 bases, leaving 8 bases between the germline ends. DNA for the CDR3: TGTGCCATCAGTGAGTCGAAACAGGACTATGGCTACACCTTC. Translation: CAISESKQDYGYTF.

The chain couples TRBV4-1 to TRBJ2-3; a possible D gene is TRBD1 (6 bases). Trimming removed 4 bases at V and 3 bases at J, with 17 bases between. The CDR3 sequence is 16 residues long. The germline gives CDR1 MGHRA, CDR2 YSYEKL. The CDR3 coding sequence is TGCGCCAGCAGCCTCCAAGGGCTGGGGGCAACAGATACGCAGTATTTT. As protein: CASSLQGLGATDTQYF.

J is TRBJ1-1 and V is TRBV12-3 or TRBV12-4, with 10 bases aligning to TRBD1. The CDR3 spans 13 residues. Trimming removed 3 bases from V and 6 bases from J; junction bases left unmatched: 1. DNA for the CDR3: TGTGCCAGCAGTTTTGGGACAGGGGCTGAAGCTTTCTTT. Amino acid sequence: CASSFGTGAEAFF.

The chain recombines TRBV30 with TRBJ2-1; 12 nucleotides agree with TRBD1. This CDR3 contains 14 residues. Germline trimming cut 2 bases from V and 6 bases from J; bases unmatched to any gene: 2. Germline loops: CDR1 GTSNPN, CDR2 SVGIG (reference sequence). DNA of the CDR3: TGTGCCTGGAGTATGGGACAGGGGGCCAATGAGCAGTTCTTC. Translated: CAWSMGQGANEQFF.

The chain employs TRBV7-2 and TRBJ2-1; D ambiguous. V lost 1 base, J lost 5 bases, and 12 bases lay in between. Germline V lookup: CDR1 SGHTA, CDR2 FQGNSA. The CDR3 sequence is 15 residues long. The CDR3 bases are TGTGCCAGCAGCTTAGGTAGTAGCACCCACAATGAGCAGTTCTTC. As protein: CASSLGSSTHNEQFF.